One sample yielded the 32 T cell receptor beta chains listed below, sequenced in a study of vaccination and CD4 T cells after COVID-19. Scientists ran DNA taken from cultured CD4+ T cells through the Oncomine TCR Beta short-read assay for sequencing. TCRdb recomputed calls from the PCR reads with MiXCR, one row per CDR3 protein. The sample carries 15,000 to 20,000 distinct CDR3 sequences, 53% recorded once. Treatment reported: roughly 10-day PBMC culture with coronavirus spike peptide pools or control peptides (ViraFEST assay). These receptors' antigens are unknown. This specimen was CD4+ T cells from blood, cultured in vitro, taken before SARS-CoV-2 vaccination. The receptors here all came from a human donor who had recovered from COVID-19.

This chain uses TRBV6-5 with TRBJ1-2; tentative D call: TRBD1 (5 bases). V lost 0 bases to trimming and J lost 7 bases, with 9 bases between them. CDR3 length: 13 residues. Germline V gives CDR1 MNHEY, CDR2 SVGAGI. The CDR3 sequence: CASSYSRGGGYTF. In DNA, the CDR3 is TGTGCCAGCAGTTACTCGAGGGGAGGTGGCTACACCTTC.

The CDR3 reads CASSVRGPGVPLHF. CDR3 DNA sequence: TGTGCCAGTAGTGTCCGGGGCCCGGGGGTCCCCCTCCACTTT. The chain carries TRBV19 and TRBJ1-6; TRBD1 might be the D (5 bases). Germline lookup yields CDR1 LNHDA and CDR2 SQIVND (reference sequence). The CDR3 runs to 14 residues. V dropped 5 bases and J dropped 13 bases, with 18 bases sitting between them.

The chain uses TRBV7-3 and TRBJ2-3; 7 bases line up with TRBD1. The CDR3 is made up of 14 amino acids. The V and J ends lost 5 bases and 1 base, in that order; junction bases with no gene match: 3. Germline values: CDR1 SGHTA, CDR2 FQGTGA. Written as DNA, the CDR3 is TGTGCCAGCAGCCCAGGACAGGGCACAGATACGCAGTATTTT. As protein: CASSPGQGTDTQYF.

The V call is TRBV7-3, the J call TRBJ2-2, with 8 bases lining up with TRBD1. The CDR3 loop spans 15 amino acids. The J segment lost 7 bases and the V segment lost 5 bases, leaving 9 bases of the junction unmatched. The germline CDR1 and CDR2 sequences are SGHTA and FQGTGA. The CDR3 DNA sequence: TGTGCCAGCAGCCAAGGACAGGGAGTCGGCGGGGAGCTGTTTTTT. The encoded protein is CASSQGQGVGGELFF.

V and J are TRBV6-1 and TRBJ1-2; TRBD1 matches 9 bases. Germline V gene lookup returns CDR1 MNHNS and CDR2 SASEGT. J gave up 5 bases and V 6 bases, and 4 bases lay outside the gene matches. There are 13 residues in the CDR3. CDR3 coding DNA: TGTGCCAGCAGCCCCGGGACAGGGTATGGCTACACCTTC. Its protein is CASSPGTGYGYTF.

The rearrangement uses TRBV11-2 and TRBJ1-1, with D perhaps TRBD1 (6 bases). Per the germline V gene, CDR1 is SGHAT and CDR2 is FQNNGV. The CDR3 length is 13 residues. V shed 1 base and J shed 4 bases, with 7 bases lying between them. CDR3 loop: CASSLVRGTEAFF. CDR3 DNA sequence: TGTGCCAGCAGCTTAGTCAGGGGCACTGAAGCTTTCTTT.

The CDR3 here is CSATGLAGPDPDNEQFF. CDR3 nucleotides: TGCAGTGCCACGGGACTAGCGGGACCCGACCCGGACAATGAGCAGTTCTTC. The rearrangement joins TRBV20-1 to TRBJ2-1; 13 bases fit TRBD2. CDR1 and CDR2 from the germline V gene are DFQATT and SNEGSKA (reference sequence). J was trimmed by 5 bases and V by 6 bases; bases with no gene match: 13. CDR3 size: 17 residues.

CDR3 sequence: CASSDIRASPQHF. In DNA, the CDR3 is TGTGCCAGCAGTGACATACGGGCTAGCCCCCAGCATTTT. The gene calls are TRBV6-1 and TRBJ1-5; D uncertain. V was shortened by 3 bases and J by 10 bases, with 13 bases between the two germline ends. The CDR3 contains 13 residues. Germline loops: CDR1 MNHNS, CDR2 SASEGT.

The J gene is TRBJ1-2, the V gene TRBV6-1; D call uncertain. This CDR3 contains 11 residues. Germline CDR1 is MNHNS and CDR2 is SASEGT. V lost 7 bases and J lost 3, with 6 bases in between. The CDR3 DNA sequence: TGTGCCAGCAATAGGTACTATGGCTACACCTTC. This codes for CASNRYYGYTF.

In the case of this clonotype: An end of the junction differs from the germline gene, which may be a read error. This rearrangement joins TRBV28 to TRBJ2-2; 14 bases map to TRBD2. The CDR3 loop spans 18 amino acids. CDR1 MDHEN and CDR2 SYDVKM come from the germline V gene. The CDR3 nucleotides read TGTGCCAGCAGTTTTGTCGGACTAGCGGGAGGTACCACCCGGGAGCTGTTTTTT. Translated, it gives CASSFVGLAGGTTRELFF.

This chain links TRBV6-1 with TRBJ1-5, with a possible D match to TRBD1 (5 bases). V was trimmed by 5 bases and J by 1 base, leaving 12 bases between them. The CDR3 runs to 15 residues. CDR1 is MNHNS, CDR2 SASEGT, per germline. CDR3 in amino acids: CASSPARGSNQPQHF. For the CDR3, the DNA is TGTGCCAGCAGTCCCGCCCGGGGGAGCAATCAGCCCCAGCATTTT.

This rearrangement joins TRBV19 to TRBJ1-5; a possible D gene is TRBD1 (6 bases). Looked up from germline, CDR1 is LNHDA and CDR2 is SQIVND (reference sequence). The ends were cut back, 9 bases at V and 0 bases at J, with 21 bases in the middle. The CDR3 is 17 amino acids. Written as DNA, the CDR3 is TGTGCCAGCCGTTCACGGACAGATAGCTATAGCAATCAGCCCCAGCATTTT. Translation: CASRSRTDSYSNQPQHF.

This clonotype was seen more than once but under ten times. The chain recombines TRBV7-2 with TRBJ1-1, with a weak D call TRBD1 (6 bases). Germline lookup yields CDR1 SGHTA and CDR2 FQGNSA. V was pared by 5 bases and J by 4 bases, with 17 bases between. The CDR3 sequence is 15 residues long. In DNA, the CDR3 is TGTGCCAGCAGCCAAACGAAACAAGGGGGCACTGAAGCTTTCTTT. This encodes CASSQTKQGGTEAFF.

The rearrangement joins TRBV6-2 or TRBV6-3 to TRBJ2-1; D perhaps matches TRBD2 (7 bases). V lost 8 bases and J 6 bases, leaving 11 bases between the germline ends. The CDR3 sequence is 12 residues long. Germline V gene lookup returns CDR1 MNHEY and CDR2 SVGEGT. In DNA, the CDR3 is TGTGCCAGCGTGGGGGGGGCCAATGAGCAGTTCTTC. Translated, it gives CASVGGANEQFF.

The table lists this clonotype with a few counts. The chain has TRBV15 and TRBJ2-5; D gene ambiguous. V shed 3 bases and J shed 1 base, with 9 bases lying between them. Germline V gives CDR1 LNHNV, CDR2 YYDKDF (reference sequence). CDR3 size: 14 residues. CDR3 DNA: TGTGCCACCAGCAGCACTTGGACCCAAGAGACCCAGTACTTC. Residues: CATSSTWTQETQYF.

The V call is TRBV6-1, the J call TRBJ2-2, with D possibly being TRBD1 (6 bases). Between the trimmed V and J ends, which lost 6 bases and 4 bases, there was a span of 15 bases. CDR1 is MNHNS and CDR2 is SASEGT in the germline V gene. The CDR3 sequence is 15 residues long. For the CDR3, the DNA is TGTGCCAGCAGGCGAGGGGGAGTGGGCACCGGGGAGCTGTTTTTT. Its translation: CASRRGGVGTGELFF.

This clonotype was observed a handful of times. The gene calls are TRBV20-1 and TRBJ1-2; 9 bases line up with TRBD1. Germline CDR1 and CDR2: DFQATT and SNEGSKA (reference sequence). V dropped 6 bases and J dropped 5; count of bases not matched to a gene: 10. The CDR3 is 14 residues long. CDR3 sequence reads: CSASGDRGLYGYTF. The CDR3 coding sequence is TGCAGTGCCTCCGGCGACAGGGGGTTGTATGGCTACACCTTC.

The J gene is TRBJ2-7, the V gene TRBV11-2; either TRBD1 or TRBD2 may fit D (6 bases each). This CDR3 region has 14 residues. The germline V gene has CDR1 SGHAT and CDR2 FQNNGV. Trimming left V 2 bases short and J 4 bases short, with 12 bases between. The CDR3 sequence: CASSLSGGGYEQYF. CDR3 nucleotides: TGTGCCAGCAGCTTAAGCGGAGGGGGATACGAGCAGTACTTC.

The J gene is TRBJ2-1, the V gene TRBV7-6; the match to TRBD2 covers 9 bases. The V gene's germline CDR1 is SGHVS and CDR2 FNYEAQ. CDR3 size: 17 residues. V was clipped by 1 base and J by 9 bases; unmatched bases: 13. Here the CDR3 DNA reads TGTGCCAGCAGCTTAGGTGGTGAGTGGACTAGCGTGGGTGAGCAGTTCTTC. This translates into CASSLGGEWTSVGEQFF. The complete variable domain, with remaining parts taken from reference TRBV7-6 and TRBJ2-1, reads GAGVSQSPRYKVTKRGQDVALRCDPISGHVSLYWYRQALGQGPEFLTYFNYEAQQDKSGLPNDRFSAERPEGSISTLTIQRTEQRDSAMYRCASSLGGEWTSVGEQFFGPGTRLTVL.

V is TRBV20-1 and J is TRBJ1-1; 9 bases match TRBD1. CDR3 length: 13 amino acids. Trimming took 3 bases from V and 11 from J; bases not matched to a gene: 10. From germline, CDR1 is DFQATT and CDR2 SNEGSKA (reference sequence). The CDR3 DNA is TGCAGTGCTAGTGTACGTGGGACAGGGTTCGCTTTCTTT. This gives the protein CSASVRGTGFAFF.

The gene calls are TRBV20-1 and TRBJ1-4; 8 nucleotides agree with TRBD1. Per germline, CDR1 DFQATT and CDR2 SNEGSKA (reference sequence). V dropped 3 bases and J dropped 10; count of bases not matched to a gene: 7. The CDR3 is 13 residues long. The CDR3 loop reads CSASRGRGSKLFF. The CDR3 coding sequence is TGCAGTGCTAGCAGGGGGCGAGGGTCAAAACTGTTTTTT.

V gene TRBV7-9 combines with J gene TRBJ1-1, with D tentatively TRBD1 (5 bases). With 4 bases removed from V and 1 base from J, the gap between germline ends came to 10 bases. Per germline, CDR1 SEHNR and CDR2 FQNEAQ (reference sequence). The CDR3 sequence is 14 residues long. The CDR3: CASSSWDGNTEAFF. For the CDR3, the DNA is TGTGCCAGCAGCTCATGGGACGGGAACACTGAAGCTTTCTTT.

The rearrangement joins TRBV6-1 to TRBJ1-1, with a tentative D call TRBD1 (5 bases). This CDR3 has 16 amino acids. The V end lost 6 bases, the J end lost 1 base, and 18 bases lay between the germline ends. Per the germline V gene, CDR1 is MNHNS and CDR2 is SASEGT. Here the CDR3 reads CASSHRTGVRNTEAFF. CDR3 in DNA: TGTGCCAGCAGCCACCGGACGGGGGTGAGGAACACTGAAGCTTTCTTT.

The chain carries TRBV28 and TRBJ1-2; D may be TRBD1 (5 bases). CDR1 is MDHEN and CDR2 is SYDVKM in the germline V gene. CDR3 size: 11 residues. Trimming left V 6 bases short and J 7 bases short, with 9 bases between. CDR3: CASRAGVGYTF. As DNA, the CDR3 is TGTGCCAGCAGGGCGGGGGTTGGCTACACCTTC.

This chain uses TRBV19 with TRBJ2-1, with D tentatively TRBD1 (6 bases). This CDR3 comprises 15 residues. Germline V gene sequence: CDR1 LNHDA, CDR2 SQIVND (reference sequence). Trimming took off 3 bases at V and 8 bases at J, with 17 bases between the two ends. The CDR3, as DNA: TGTGCCAGTAGTATTTGGGGGCCCGGCAGGGATGAGCAGTTCTTC. Translated: CASSIWGPGRDEQFF.

This clonotype was counted once. The rearrangement links TRBV7-3 to TRBJ2-1; 9 bases are shared with TRBD1. The V and J ends lost 5 bases and 7 bases, in that order; junction bases with no gene match: 6. Germline V CDR1 and CDR2: SGHTA, FQGTGA. The CDR3 is 14 amino acids. The CDR3 DNA follows: TGTGCCAGCAGCGCCGGACAGGGGAGAAATGAGCAGTTCTTC. This encodes CASSAGQGRNEQFF.

This clonotype showed up just a few times. This chain uses TRBV6-1 with TRBJ1-5, with D maybe TRBD1 (5 bases). The CDR3 consists of 15 residues. Germline V CDR1 and CDR2: MNHNS, SASEGT. V gave up 5 bases and J gave up 4 bases, with 15 bases separating them. The CDR3 region has the DNA TGTGCCAGCAGTATGAATGGGGCAGGGAATCAGCCCCAGCATTTT. Protein product: CASSMNGAGNQPQHF.

The chain combines TRBV5-1 with TRBJ1-2, with 10 nucleotides matching TRBD1. This CDR3 has 15 residues. From germline, CDR1 is SGHRS and CDR2 YFSETQ. V lost 1 base, J lost 3 bases, and 3 bases stayed unmatched. CDR3 residues: CASSLPGTGDYGYTF. As DNA, the CDR3 is TGCGCCAGCAGCTTGCCAGGGACAGGGGACTATGGCTACACCTTC.

This clonotype has more than one count but fewer than ten. This sequence joins TRBV18 and TRBJ1-6, with D perhaps matching TRBD1 (6 bases). The CDR3 is made up of 15 amino acids. Trimming stripped 1 base from V and 7 bases from J, with 11 bases between. Germline V gives CDR1 KGHSH, CDR2 LQKENI. DNA of the CDR3: TGTGCCAGCTCACCACTCGTACAGGGCAATTCACCCCTCCACTTT. Its protein is CASSPLVQGNSPLHF.

The V gene is TRBV28, the J gene TRBJ1-5, with 7 bases fitting TRBD1. The CDR3 consists of 13 residues. The J segment lost 4 bases and the V segment lost 6 bases, leaving 3 bases of the junction unmatched. CDR1 is MDHEN and CDR2 is SYDVKM in the germline V gene. The CDR3 is CASRRDSNQPQHF. Here the CDR3 DNA reads TGTGCCAGCAGAAGGGACAGTAATCAGCCCCAGCATTTT.

This clonotype was seen more than once but under ten times. The chain links TRBV10-3 to TRBJ2-4; 10 nucleotides line up with TRBD2. The trim removed 3 bases at V and 7 bases at J, leaving 0 bases unmatched. This CDR3 is built from 13 residues. Germline V lookup: CDR1 ENHRY, CDR2 SYGVKD. The CDR3 sequence is CAISDSGRNIQYF. The DNA for the CDR3 is TGTGCCATCAGTGATAGCGGGAGGAACATTCAGTACTTC.

The rearrangement uses TRBV27 and TRBJ1-1; D is unresolved. This CDR3 has 16 amino acids. Germline CDR1 MNHEY, CDR2 SMNVEV (reference sequence). V was shortened by 5 bases and J by 2 bases, with 18 bases between the two germline ends. The CDR3 is CASSPQGPPLNTEAFF. The CDR3, as DNA: TGTGCCAGCAGTCCTCAAGGACCGCCACTAAACACTGAAGCTTTCTTT.